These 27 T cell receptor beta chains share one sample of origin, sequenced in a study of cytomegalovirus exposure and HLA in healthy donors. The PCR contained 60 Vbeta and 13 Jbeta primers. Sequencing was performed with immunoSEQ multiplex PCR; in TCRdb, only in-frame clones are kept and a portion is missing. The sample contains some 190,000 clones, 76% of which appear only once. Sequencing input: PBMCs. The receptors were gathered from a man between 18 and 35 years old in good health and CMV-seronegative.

The CDR3 nucleotides are TGTGCCAGCAGCCAGGGAGGTGGCGGGGAGCTGTTTTTT. It translates to CASSQGGGGELFF. This chain links TRBV9 with TRBJ2-2, with D maybe TRBD2 (6 bases). This CDR3 has 13 amino acids. The germline V gene has CDR1 SGDLS and CDR2 YYNGEE. V was clipped by 4 bases and J by 7 bases, with 11 bases between them.

The CDR3 region has the DNA TGCGCCAGCAGTTCCAGCGGGAACTCCTACAATGAGCAGTTCTTC. Its translation is CASSSSGNSYNEQFF. The rearrangement uses TRBV5-1 and TRBJ2-1; 7 bases match TRBD2. The V segment lost 5 bases and the J segment 0 bases; nucleotides outside the gene matches: 5. The germline V gene has CDR1 SGHRS and CDR2 YFSETQ. This CDR3 is 15 amino acids long.

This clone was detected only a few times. For the CDR3, the DNA is TGTGCCAGCAGCGAGGGAAGGCTAGAGACCCAGTACTTC. This encodes CASSEGRLETQYF. This chain uses TRBV7-3 with TRBJ2-5, with D possibly TRBD2 on 5 matching bases. The CDR3 contains 13 residues. Trimming left V 5 bases short and J 4 bases short, with 11 bases between. Germline CDR1 is SGHTA and CDR2 is FQGTGA.

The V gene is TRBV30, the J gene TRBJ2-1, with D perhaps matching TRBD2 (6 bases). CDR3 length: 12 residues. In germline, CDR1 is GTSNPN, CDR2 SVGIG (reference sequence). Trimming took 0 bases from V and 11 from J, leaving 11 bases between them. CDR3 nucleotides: TGTGCCTGGAGTGTCCGGGACTGGAAGCAGTTCTTC. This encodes CAWSVRDWKQFF.

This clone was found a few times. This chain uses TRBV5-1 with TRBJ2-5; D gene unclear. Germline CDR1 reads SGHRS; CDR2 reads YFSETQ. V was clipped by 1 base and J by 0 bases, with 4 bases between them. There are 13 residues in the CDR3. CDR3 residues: CASSLQDQETQYF. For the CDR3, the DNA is TGCGCCAGCAGCTTGCAGGACCAAGAGACCCAGTACTTC.

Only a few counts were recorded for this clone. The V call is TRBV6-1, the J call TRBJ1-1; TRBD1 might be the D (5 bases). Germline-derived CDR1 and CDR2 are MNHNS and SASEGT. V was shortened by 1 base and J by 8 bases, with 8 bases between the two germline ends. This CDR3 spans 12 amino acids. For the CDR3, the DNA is TGTGCCAGCAGTGAAGTTGGGGGGGAAGCTTTCTTT. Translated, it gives CASSEVGGEAFF.

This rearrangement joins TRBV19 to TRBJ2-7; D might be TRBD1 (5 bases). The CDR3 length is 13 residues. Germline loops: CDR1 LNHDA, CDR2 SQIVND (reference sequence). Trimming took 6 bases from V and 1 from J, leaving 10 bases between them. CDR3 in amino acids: CASSLTASYEQYF. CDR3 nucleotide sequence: TGTGCCAGTAGCCTGACAGCTTCCTACGAGCAGTACTTC.

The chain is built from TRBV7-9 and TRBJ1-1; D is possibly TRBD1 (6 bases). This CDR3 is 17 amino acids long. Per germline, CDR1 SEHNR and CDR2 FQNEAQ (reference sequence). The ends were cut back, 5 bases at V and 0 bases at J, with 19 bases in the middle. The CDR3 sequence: CASSHPGQRLMNTEAFF. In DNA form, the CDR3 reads TGTGCCAGCAGCCACCCGGGACAAAGACTCATGAACACTGAAGCTTTCTTT.

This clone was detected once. The CDR3 here is CASSGETGQLSTEAFF. Here the CDR3 DNA reads TGTGCCAGCAGTGGGGAAACGGGACAGCTCTCCACTGAAGCTTTCTTT. The chain has TRBV6-4 and TRBJ1-1; TRBD1 matches 7 bases. This CDR3 spans 16 amino acids. Germline loops: CDR1 MRHNA, CDR2 SNTAGT. With V trimmed by 4 bases and J by 4 bases, 12 bases remained unmatched.

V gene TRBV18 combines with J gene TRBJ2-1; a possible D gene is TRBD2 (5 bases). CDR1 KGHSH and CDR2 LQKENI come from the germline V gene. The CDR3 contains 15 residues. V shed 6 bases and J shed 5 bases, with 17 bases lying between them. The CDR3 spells CASSPLAPPNNEQFF. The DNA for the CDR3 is TGTGCCAGCTCCCCTCTAGCCCCTCCAAACAATGAGCAGTTCTTC.

The CDR3 sequence is CSVVGQNYGYTF. CDR3 sequence (DNA): TGCAGCGTCGTTGGACAGAACTATGGCTACACCTTC. The genes are TRBV29-1 and TRBJ1-2; D is perhaps TRBD1 (6 bases). The ends were cut back, 6 bases at V and 2 bases at J, with 10 bases in the middle. CDR3 size: 12 residues. Germline V gene data show CDR1 as SQVTM and CDR2 as ANQGSEA.

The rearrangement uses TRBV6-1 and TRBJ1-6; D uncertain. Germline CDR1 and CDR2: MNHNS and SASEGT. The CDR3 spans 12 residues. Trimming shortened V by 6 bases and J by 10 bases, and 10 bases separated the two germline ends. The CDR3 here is CASSPGLSPLHF. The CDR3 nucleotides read TGTGCCAGCAGCCCAGGTCTCTCACCCCTCCACTTT.

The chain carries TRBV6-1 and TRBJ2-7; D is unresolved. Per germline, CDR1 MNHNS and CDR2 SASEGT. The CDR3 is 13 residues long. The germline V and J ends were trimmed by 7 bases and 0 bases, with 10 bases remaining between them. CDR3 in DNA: TGTGCCAGCAACCCTAAGTCCTCCTACGAGCAGTACTTC. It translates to CASNPKSSYEQYF.

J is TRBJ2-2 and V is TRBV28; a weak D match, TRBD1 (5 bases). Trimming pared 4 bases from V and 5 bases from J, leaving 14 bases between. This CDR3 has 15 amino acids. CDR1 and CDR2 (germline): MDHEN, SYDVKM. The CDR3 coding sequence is TGTGCCAGCAGTTCCCCCCAGGGAAGGACCGGGGAGCTGTTTTTT. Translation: CASSSPQGRTGELFF. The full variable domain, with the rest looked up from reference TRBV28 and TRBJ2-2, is DVKVTQSSRYLVKRTGEKVFLECVQDMDHENMFWYRQDPGLGLRLIYFSYDVKMKEKGDIPEGYSVSREKKERFSLILESASTNQTSMYLCASSSPQGRTGELFFGEGSRLTVL.

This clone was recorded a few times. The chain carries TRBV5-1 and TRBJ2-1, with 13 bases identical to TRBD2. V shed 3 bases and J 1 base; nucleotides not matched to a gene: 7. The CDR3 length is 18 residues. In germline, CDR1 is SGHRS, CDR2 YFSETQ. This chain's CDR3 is CASSSWTSGSGSYNEQFF. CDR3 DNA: TGCGCCAGCAGCTCATGGACTAGCGGGAGTGGTTCCTACAATGAGCAGTTCTTC.

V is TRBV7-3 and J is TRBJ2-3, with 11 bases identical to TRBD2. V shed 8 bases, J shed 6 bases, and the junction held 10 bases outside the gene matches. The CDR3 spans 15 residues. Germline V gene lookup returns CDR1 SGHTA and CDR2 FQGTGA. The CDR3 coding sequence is TGTGCCAGCGGGACTAGCGGTGATATAGGGGATACGCAGTATTTT. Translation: CASGTSGDIGDTQYF.

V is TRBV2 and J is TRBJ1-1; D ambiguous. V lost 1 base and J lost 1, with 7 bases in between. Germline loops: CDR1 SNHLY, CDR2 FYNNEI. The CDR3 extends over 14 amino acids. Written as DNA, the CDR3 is TGTGCCAGCAGTGAAGGGAGGTCGAACACTGAAGCTTTCTTT. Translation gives CASSEGRSNTEAFF.

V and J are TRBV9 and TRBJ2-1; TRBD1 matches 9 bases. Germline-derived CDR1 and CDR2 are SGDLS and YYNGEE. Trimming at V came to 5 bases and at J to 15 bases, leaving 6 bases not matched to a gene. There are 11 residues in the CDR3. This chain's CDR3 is CASRGGTGWFF. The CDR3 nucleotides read TGTGCCAGCAGGGGGGGGACAGGGTGGTTCTTC.

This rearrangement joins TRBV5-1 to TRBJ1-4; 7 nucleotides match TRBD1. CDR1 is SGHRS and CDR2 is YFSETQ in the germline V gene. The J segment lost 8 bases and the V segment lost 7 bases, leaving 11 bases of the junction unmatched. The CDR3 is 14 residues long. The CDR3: CASGNRGGGEKLFF. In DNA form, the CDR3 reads TGCGCCAGCGGCAACAGAGGGGGCGGCGAAAAACTGTTTTTT.

Here the CDR3 reads CASSELDTYEQYF. The CDR3, as DNA: TGTGCCAGCAGTGAACTAGATACCTACGAGCAGTACTTC. The chain uses TRBV6-1 and TRBJ2-7, with no clear D. The CDR3 extends over 13 amino acids. The V gene's germline CDR1 is MNHNS and CDR2 SASEGT. Trimming took 2 bases from V and 2 from J, leaving 7 bases between them.

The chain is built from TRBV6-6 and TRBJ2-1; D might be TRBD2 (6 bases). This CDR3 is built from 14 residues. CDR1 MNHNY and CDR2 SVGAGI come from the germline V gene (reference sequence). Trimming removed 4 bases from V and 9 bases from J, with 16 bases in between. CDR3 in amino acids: CASSLKRGGSEQFF. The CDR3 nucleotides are TGTGCCAGCAGTTTAAAACGGGGAGGTAGTGAGCAGTTCTTC.

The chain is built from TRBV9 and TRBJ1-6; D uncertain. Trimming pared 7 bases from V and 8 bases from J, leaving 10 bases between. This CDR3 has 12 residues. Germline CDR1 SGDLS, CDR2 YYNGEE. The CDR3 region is CASQSGDSPLHF. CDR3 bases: TGTGCCAGCCAGAGTGGAGATTCACCCCTCCACTTT.

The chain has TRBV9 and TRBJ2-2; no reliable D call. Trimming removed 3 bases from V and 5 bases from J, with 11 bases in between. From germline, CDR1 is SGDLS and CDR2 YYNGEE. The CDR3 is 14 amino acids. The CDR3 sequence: CASSAEDGTGELFF. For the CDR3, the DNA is TGTGCCAGCAGCGCCGAGGATGGAACCGGGGAGCTGTTTTTT.

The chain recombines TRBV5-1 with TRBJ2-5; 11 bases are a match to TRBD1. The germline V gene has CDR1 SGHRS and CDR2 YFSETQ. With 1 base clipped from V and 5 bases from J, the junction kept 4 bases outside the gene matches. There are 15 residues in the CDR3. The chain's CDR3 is CASSLFWDRGETQYF. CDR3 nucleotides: TGCGCCAGCAGCTTGTTTTGGGACAGGGGGGAGACCCAGTACTTC.

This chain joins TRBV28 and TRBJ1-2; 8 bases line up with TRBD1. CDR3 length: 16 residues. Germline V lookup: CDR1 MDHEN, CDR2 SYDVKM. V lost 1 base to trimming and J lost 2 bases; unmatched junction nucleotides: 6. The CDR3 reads CASSLSRTGLNYGYTF. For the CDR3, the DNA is TGTGCCAGCAGTTTATCCCGGACAGGGCTGAACTATGGCTACACCTTC.

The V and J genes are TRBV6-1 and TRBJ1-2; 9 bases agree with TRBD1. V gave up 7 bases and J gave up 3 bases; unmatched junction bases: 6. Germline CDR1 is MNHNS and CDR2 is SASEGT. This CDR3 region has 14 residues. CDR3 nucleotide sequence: TGTGCCAGCATCATGGACAGGGGTGACTATGGCTACACCTTC. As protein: CASIMDRGDYGYTF.

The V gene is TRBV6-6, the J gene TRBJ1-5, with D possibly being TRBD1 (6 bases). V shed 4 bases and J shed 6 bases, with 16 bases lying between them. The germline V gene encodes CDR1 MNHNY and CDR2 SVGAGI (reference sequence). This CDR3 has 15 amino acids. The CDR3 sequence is CASSSLQGGGQPQHF. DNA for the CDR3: TGTGCCAGCAGTTCCTTGCAGGGAGGGGGTCAGCCCCAGCATTTT.